This T cell receptor (beta chain) is from a study of blood T cell repertoires in COVID-19. Looking at the study overall: Collection of acute and convalescent COVID-19 samples took place in the United States, Italy and Spain. PBMCs, B-cell-depleted T cells, or T cells provided the cDNA or gDNA that made up the material.

The CDR3 is 14 amino acids. The V and J ends lost 2 bases and 3 bases respectively, with 8 bases between them. From germline, CDR1 is LNHDA and CDR2 SQIVND (reference sequence). Original methodology: From reference gene primer amplification, estimates of nucleated cell counts were derived. Profiling relied on immunoSEQ multiplex PCR, and the TCRdb table lists in-frame clones only, not all of them. The D gene and trimming were derived from the DNA, and the V and J assignments and clone size from that table. The data hold over 110,000 clones, with 70% to 90% observed a single time. The genes are TRBV19 and TRBJ2-4; D may be TRBD1 (5 bases). Input material: peripheral blood. The TCR was taken from a man aged 70 or older with acute or convalescent COVID-19. The DNA for the CDR3 is TGTGCCAGTAGTATACAGGGTAGCAAAAACATTCAGTACTTC. It yields the protein CASSIQGSKNIQYF.